This T cell receptor beta chain originates from a study of vaccination and CD4 T cells after COVID-19. About the study: Participants received two doses of either BNT162b2 or mRNA-1273 vaccine. Study results and limitations: In convalescent patients, 304 of 307 vaccine-specific clones were mono-reactive for SARS-CoV-2 spike. The median proportion of reactive clones detected only post-vaccination in convalescent patients was roughly 86%.

Cultured CD4+ T cell DNA underwent sequencing with the Oncomine TCR Beta short-read assay. Each CDR3 protein is one row after TCRdb ran MiXCR on the PCR reads. The sample yields 12,000 or so distinct CDR3 sequences, 60% to 85% seen once. Treatment given: approximately 10-day PBMC culture with coronavirus spike peptide pools or control peptides (ViraFEST assay). IL-2 (around 9.8 IU/ml) and peptide pools (about 10 ug/ml) were added to cultures of over 1.5 million PBMCs per well. This clonotype was observed a handful of times. Its cognate antigen is unknown. This CDR3 region has 14 residues. The V and J ends lost 8 bases and 4 bases respectively, with 17 bases between them. Germline V gene lookup returns CDR1 SGHTA and CDR2 FQGNSA.

The sequence was obtained from a human donor who had recovered from COVID-19. Material for sequencing was CD4+ T cells from blood, cultured in vitro. This chain connects TRBV7-2 to TRBJ1-1; D call uncertain. The CDR3 sequence: CASRATLAGTEAFF. As DNA, the CDR3 is TGTGCCAGCCGGGCTACCTTGGCTGGCACTGAAGCTTTCTTT.